This T cell receptor (beta chain) was sequenced during a study of blood T cell repertoires in COVID-19. As for the study in general: Italy, Spain and the United States were the sources of the convalescent and acute COVID-19 samples. Sources were T cells, B-cell-depleted T cells, or PBMCs; the material itself was cDNA or gDNA.

The germline gives CDR1 MNHEY, CDR2 SVGEGT. The ends lost 5 bases at V and 2 bases at J; junction bases unmatched: 7. The CDR3 runs to 16 residues. Original handling: For nucleated cells, counts were estimated from reference gene primer amplification. The table came from immunoSEQ multiplex PCR; TCRdb's copy has only in-frame clones and leaves some out. That table supplies the V and J calls and clone size; D and trimming were determined from the DNA. The sample lists tens of thousands of clones, 81% seen once, with about 45% in the top ten. The receptor was derived from a man older than 75 with acute or convalescent COVID-19. The chain uses TRBV6-2 or TRBV6-3 and TRBJ2-7; 12 bases match TRBD2. Source material: peripheral blood. CDR3: CASSPRTSGITYEQYF. DNA of the CDR3: TGTGCCAGCAGTCCCAGGACTAGCGGGATAACCTACGAGCAGTACTTC.